The sample holds a few counts of the clone carrying this TCR beta chain. Its antigen is not known. The Oncomine TCR Beta short-read assay was applied to DNA of cultured CD4+ T cells. TCRdb recomputed calls from the PCR reads with MiXCR, one row per CDR3 protein. The repertoire holds about 25,000 distinct CDR3 sequences, with approximately 28% as singletons. The source of the sample is a study of vaccination and CD4 T cells after COVID-19. Whole-study context: Convalescent participants consisted of six males and four females, two being Hispanic.

Time point reported: late sampling 161 to 241 days after vaccination in a few convalescent patients. Indicated treatment: approximately 9-day PBMC culture with coronavirus spike peptide pools or control peptides (ViraFEST assay). It was with 10 IU/ml IL-2 and roughly 9.1 ug/ml peptide pools that 1.5 million to 2.5 million PBMCs per well were cultured. Cells were cultured for around 10 days, and then CD4+ T cells were isolated by negative selection. The J segment lost 5 bases and the V segment lost 0 bases, leaving 10 bases of the junction unmatched. Germline CDR1 and CDR2: MNHEY and SMNVEV (reference sequence). This CDR3 comprises 16 residues.

This specimen consisted of CD4+ T cells from blood, cultured in vitro, obtained about 7 months after SARS-CoV-2 vaccination. This chain uses TRBV27 with TRBJ2-7; TRBD1 matches at 7 bases. The sequence derives from a human donor who had recovered from COVID-19. CDR3 region: CASSLSITGVSNEQYF. CDR3 sequence (DNA): TGTGCCAGCAGTTTATCGATCACAGGGGTAAGCAACGAGCAGTACTTC.